The present entry profiles one TCR beta chain with its context. The V gene's germline CDR1 is SNHLY and CDR2 FYNNEI. V was pared by 2 bases and J by 3 bases, with 13 bases between. The CDR3 is made up of 15 amino acids. The data stem from a study of T cells in Graves' hyperthyroidism and ophthalmopathy. RNA transcripts provided the source from which TCR beta CDR3 regions were amplified. Carried out on the TCR CDR3, a first-round RT-PCR used the HTBI primer set. TCRdb ran MiXCR on the multiplex PCR reads and lists one entry per CDR3 protein. The table has 250,000 to 350,000 distinct CDR3 sequences, 16% seen once.

V usage is TRBV2 and J usage is TRBJ1-1; D perhaps matches TRBD1 (5 bases). This sequence originates from a man aged 30 to 45 with Graves' hyperthyroidism. The sequenced material came from blood. Here the CDR3 reads CASSERQRGYTEAFF. DNA of the CDR3: TGTGCCAGCAGTGAACGACAGCGAGGTTACACTGAAGCTTTCTTT.